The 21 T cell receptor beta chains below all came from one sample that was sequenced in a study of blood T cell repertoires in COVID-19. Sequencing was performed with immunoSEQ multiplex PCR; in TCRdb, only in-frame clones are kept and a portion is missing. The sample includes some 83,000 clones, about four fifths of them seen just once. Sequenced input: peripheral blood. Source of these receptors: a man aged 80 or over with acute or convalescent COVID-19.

CDR3 sequence: CASISGLRGTQETQYF. In DNA form, the CDR3 reads TGCGCCAGCATTTCGGGCCTTCGAGGGACACAAGAGACCCAGTACTTC. The rearrangement uses TRBV5-1 and TRBJ2-5, with a weak D call TRBD1 (6 bases). The V and J ends lost 6 bases and 2 bases respectively, with 20 bases between them. The germline gives CDR1 SGHRS, CDR2 YFSETQ. The CDR3 totals 16 residues.

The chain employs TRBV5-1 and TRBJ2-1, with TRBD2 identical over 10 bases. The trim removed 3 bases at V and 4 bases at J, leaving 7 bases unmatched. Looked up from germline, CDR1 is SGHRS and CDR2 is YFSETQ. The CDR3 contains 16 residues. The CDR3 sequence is CASSSGLAAMYNEQFF. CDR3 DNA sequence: TGCGCCAGCAGCTCCGGACTAGCGGCAATGTACAATGAGCAGTTCTTC.

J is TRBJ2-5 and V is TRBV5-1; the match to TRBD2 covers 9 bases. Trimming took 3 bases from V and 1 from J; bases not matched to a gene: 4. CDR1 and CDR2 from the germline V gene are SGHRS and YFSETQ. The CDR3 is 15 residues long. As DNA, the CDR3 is TGCGCCAGCAGCTCAGGGACTAGCTTCCAAGAGACCCAGTACTTC. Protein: CASSSGTSFQETQYF. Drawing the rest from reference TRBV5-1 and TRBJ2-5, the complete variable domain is KAGVTQTPRYLIKTRGQQVTLSCSPISGHRSVSWYQQTPGQGLQFLFEYFSETQRNKGNFPGRFSGRQFSNSRSEMNVSTLELGDSALYLCASSSGTSFQETQYFGPGTRLLVL.

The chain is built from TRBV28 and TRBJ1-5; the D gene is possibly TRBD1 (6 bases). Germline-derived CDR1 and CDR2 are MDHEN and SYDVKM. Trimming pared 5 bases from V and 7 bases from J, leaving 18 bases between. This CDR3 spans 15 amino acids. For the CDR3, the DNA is TGTGCCAGCAGTCCTCATGAGGGGGGGAAACAGCCCCAGCATTTT. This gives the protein CASSPHEGGKQPQHF. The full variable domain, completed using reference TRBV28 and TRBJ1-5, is DVKVTQSSRYLVKRTGEKVFLECVQDMDHENMFWYRQDPGLGLRLIYFSYDVKMKEKGDIPEGYSVSREKKERFSLILESASTNQTSMYLCASSPHEGGKQPQHFGDGTRLSIL.

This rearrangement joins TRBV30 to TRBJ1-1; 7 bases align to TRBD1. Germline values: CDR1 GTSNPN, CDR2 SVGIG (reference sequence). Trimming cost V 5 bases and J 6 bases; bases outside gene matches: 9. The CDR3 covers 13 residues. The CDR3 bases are TGTGCCTGGGCGCAGACAGGGAAGGCTGAAGCTTTCTTT. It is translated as CAWAQTGKAEAFF. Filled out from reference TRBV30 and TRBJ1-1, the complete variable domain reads SQTIHQWPATLVQPVGSPLSLECTVEGTSNPNLYWYRQAAGRGLQLLFYSVGIGQISSEVPQNLSASRPQDRQFILSSKKLLLSDSGFYLCAWAQTGKAEAFFGQGTRLTVV.

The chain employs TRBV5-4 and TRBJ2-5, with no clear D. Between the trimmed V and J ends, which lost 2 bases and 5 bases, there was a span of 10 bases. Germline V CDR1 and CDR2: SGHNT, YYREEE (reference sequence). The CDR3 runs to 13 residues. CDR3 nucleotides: TGTGCCAGCAGCTTCTCGCAGGCCGAGACCCAGTACTTC. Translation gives CASSFSQAETQYF.

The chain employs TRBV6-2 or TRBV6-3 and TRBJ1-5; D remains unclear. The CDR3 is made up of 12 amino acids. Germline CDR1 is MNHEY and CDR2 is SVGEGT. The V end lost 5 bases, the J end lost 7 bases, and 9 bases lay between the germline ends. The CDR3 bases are TGTGCCAGCAGTGAGAGGGTCCAGCCCCAGCATTTT. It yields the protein CASSERVQPQHF.

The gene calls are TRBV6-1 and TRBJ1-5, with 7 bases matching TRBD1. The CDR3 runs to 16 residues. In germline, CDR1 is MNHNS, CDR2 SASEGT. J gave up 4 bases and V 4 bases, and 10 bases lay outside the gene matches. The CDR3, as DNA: TGTGCCAGCAGTGGGGAATTTGACAGGGCAAATCAGCCCCAGCATTTT. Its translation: CASSGEFDRANQPQHF.

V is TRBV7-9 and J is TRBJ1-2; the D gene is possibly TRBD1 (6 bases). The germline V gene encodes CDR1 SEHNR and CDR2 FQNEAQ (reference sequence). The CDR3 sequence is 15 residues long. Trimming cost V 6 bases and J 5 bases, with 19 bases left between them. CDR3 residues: CASSPDRQGRYGYTF. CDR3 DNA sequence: TGTGCCAGCAGTCCGGATCGTCAGGGGCGGTATGGCTACACCTTC.

CDR3 in DNA: TGTGCCAGTTCTCGGGGGGATTGGGCCGGGGAGCTGTTTTTT. Translation gives CASSRGDWAGELFF. The V gene is TRBV19, the J gene TRBJ2-2, with 7 bases matching TRBD2. V dropped 8 bases and J dropped 6; count of bases not matched to a gene: 9. This CDR3 has 14 residues. In germline, CDR1 is LNHDA, CDR2 SQIVND (reference sequence).

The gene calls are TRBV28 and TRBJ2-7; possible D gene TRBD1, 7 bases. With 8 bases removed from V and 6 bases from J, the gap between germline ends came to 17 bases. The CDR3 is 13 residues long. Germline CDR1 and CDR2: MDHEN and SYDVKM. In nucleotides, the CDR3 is TGTGCCAGCTGGGAGGCCAGGGGGGTCGAGCAGTACTTC. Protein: CASWEARGVEQYF.

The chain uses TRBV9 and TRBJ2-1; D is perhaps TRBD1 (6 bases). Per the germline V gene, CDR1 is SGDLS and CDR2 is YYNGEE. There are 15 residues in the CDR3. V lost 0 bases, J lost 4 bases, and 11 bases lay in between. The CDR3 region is CASSVEGDGYNEQFF. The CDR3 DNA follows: TGTGCCAGCAGCGTAGAGGGGGACGGATACAATGAGCAGTTCTTC.

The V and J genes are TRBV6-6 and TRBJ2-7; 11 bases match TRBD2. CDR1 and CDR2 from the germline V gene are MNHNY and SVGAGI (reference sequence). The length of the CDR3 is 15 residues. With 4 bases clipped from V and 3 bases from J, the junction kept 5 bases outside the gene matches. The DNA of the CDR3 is TGTGCCAGCAGTTCGACTAGCGGGACGTTCTACGAGCAGTACTTC. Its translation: CASSSTSGTFYEQYF.

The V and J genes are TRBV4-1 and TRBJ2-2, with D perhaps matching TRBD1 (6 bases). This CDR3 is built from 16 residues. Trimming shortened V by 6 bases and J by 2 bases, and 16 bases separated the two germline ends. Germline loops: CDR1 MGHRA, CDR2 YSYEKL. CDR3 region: CASSPVGQSNTGELFF. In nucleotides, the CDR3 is TGCGCCAGCAGTCCGGTAGGACAGTCAAACACCGGGGAGCTGTTTTTT.

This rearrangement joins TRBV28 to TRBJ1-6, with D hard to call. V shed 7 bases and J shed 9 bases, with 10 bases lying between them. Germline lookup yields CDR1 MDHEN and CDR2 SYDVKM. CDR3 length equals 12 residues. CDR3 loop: CASMYSGSPLHF. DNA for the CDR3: TGTGCCAGCATGTATTCCGGTTCACCCCTCCACTTT.

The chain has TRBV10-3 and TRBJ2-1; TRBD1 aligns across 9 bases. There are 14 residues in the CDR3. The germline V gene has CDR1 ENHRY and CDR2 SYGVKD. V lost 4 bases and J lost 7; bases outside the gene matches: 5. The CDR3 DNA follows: TGTGCCATCAGTGGGACAGGGGTTGGAAATGAGCAGTTCTTC. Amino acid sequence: CAISGTGVGNEQFF.

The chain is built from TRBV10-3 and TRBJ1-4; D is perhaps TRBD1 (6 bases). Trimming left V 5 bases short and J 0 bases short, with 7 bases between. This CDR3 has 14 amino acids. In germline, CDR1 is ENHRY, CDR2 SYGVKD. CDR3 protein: CAISTGSTNEKLFF. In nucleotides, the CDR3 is TGTGCCATCAGTACAGGGTCAACTAATGAAAAACTGTTTTTT.

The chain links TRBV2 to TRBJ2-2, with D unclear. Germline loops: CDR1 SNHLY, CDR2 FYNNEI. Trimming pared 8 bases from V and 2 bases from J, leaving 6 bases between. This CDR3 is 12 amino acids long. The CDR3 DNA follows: TGTGCCAGCGGGCTTAACACCGGGGAGCTGTTTTTT. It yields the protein CASGLNTGELFF.

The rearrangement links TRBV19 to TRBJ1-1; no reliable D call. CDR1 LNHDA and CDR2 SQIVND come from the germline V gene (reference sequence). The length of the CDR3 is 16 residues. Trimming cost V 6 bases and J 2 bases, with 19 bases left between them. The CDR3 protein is CASRGSYSSINTEAFF. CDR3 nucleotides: TGTGCCAGTAGGGGGAGTTACAGCTCAATTAACACTGAAGCTTTCTTT.

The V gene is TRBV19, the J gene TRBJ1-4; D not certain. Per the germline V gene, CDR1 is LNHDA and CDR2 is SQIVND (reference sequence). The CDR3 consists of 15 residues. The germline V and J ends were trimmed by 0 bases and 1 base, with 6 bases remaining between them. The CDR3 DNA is TGTGCCAGTAGTATAGAGGGGAGAACTAATGAAAAACTGTTTTTT. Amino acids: CASSIEGRTNEKLFF.

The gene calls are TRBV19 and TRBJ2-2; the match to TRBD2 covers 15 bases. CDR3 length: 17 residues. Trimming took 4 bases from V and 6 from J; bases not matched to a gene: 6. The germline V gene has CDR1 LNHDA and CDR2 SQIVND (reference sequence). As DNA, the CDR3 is TGTGCCAGTAGTAAACCGGGACTAGCGGGAGGCTCCGGGGAGCTGTTTTTT. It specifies CASSKPGLAGGSGELFF.